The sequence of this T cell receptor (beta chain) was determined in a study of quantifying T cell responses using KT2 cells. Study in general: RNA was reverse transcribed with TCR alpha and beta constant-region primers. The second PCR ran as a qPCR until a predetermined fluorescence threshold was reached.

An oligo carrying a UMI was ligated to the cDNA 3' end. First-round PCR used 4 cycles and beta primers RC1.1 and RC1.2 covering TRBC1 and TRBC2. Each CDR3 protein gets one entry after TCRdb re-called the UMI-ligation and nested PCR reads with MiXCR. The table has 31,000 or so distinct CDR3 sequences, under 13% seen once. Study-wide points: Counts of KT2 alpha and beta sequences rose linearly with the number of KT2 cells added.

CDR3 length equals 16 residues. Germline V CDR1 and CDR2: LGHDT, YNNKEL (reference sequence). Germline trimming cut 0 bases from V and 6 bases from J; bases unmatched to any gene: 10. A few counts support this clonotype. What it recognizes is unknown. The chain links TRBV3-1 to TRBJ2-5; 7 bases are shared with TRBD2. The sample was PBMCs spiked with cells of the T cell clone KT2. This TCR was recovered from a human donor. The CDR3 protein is CASSQDLSGGSKTQYF. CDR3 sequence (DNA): TGTGCCAGCAGCCAAGATCTGTCGGGAGGATCGAAGACCCAGTACTTC.